This T cell receptor beta chain was documented in a study of shared clonotypes between healthy human individuals. Sequenced by immunoSEQ multiplex PCR; TCRdb stores in-frame clones only, minus some. The top ten hold 0.55% to 0.7% of the sample, which has over a million clones, about 84% seen once. The CDR3 spans 14 residues. V shed 4 bases and J 5 bases; nucleotides not matched to a gene: 6. CDR1 and CDR2 (germline): SGHTS, YDEGEE. This TCR came from a young man in good health. Some clones in this sample may be carry-over from other donors' samples. The chain carries TRBV5-8 and TRBJ1-3, with 7 bases fitting TRBD1. Sequencing was carried out using memory CD4+ T cells from PBMCs. As to subset: CD45RA-negative fraction. This CDR3 reads CASSVDRERNTIYF. As DNA, the CDR3 is TGTGCCAGCAGCGTAGACAGGGAGAGAAACACCATATATTTT.